This TCR beta chain was obtained from a study of blood T cell repertoires in COVID-19. Study overall: From the United States, Italy and Spain came samples of acute and convalescent COVID-19. Sources were T cells, B-cell-depleted T cells, or PBMCs; the material itself was cDNA or gDNA.

The CDR3 covers 12 residues. V shed 2 bases and J shed 8 bases, with 12 bases lying between them. CDR1 GTSNPN and CDR2 SVGIG come from the germline V gene (reference sequence). Authors' processing steps: Amplification of reference gene primers was used by the study to estimate nucleated cell counts. Here immunoSEQ multiplex PCR was the method, and the copy in TCRdb shows in-frame clones only, minus some. V, J and clone size derive from that table, while D and trimming were established from the DNA sequence. The sample shows about 110,000 clones, roughly 80% of them seen only once. The sample taken for sequencing was peripheral blood. The chain combines TRBV30 with TRBJ1-2; D is ambiguous. The clonotype was recovered from a man in his 70s with active or convalescent COVID-19. For the CDR3, the DNA is TGTGCCTGGAGTTGGAGACTCTCGGGCTACACCTTC. This codes for CAWSWRLSGYTF.